This entry lists 4 T cell receptor beta chains sequenced from one sample in a study of cytomegalovirus exposure and HLA in healthy donors (dated by TCRdb to about 2017). The receptor library was made with the immunoSEQ multiplex PCR assay. For the multiplex PCR, a mixture combining 60 forward primers for TCR Vbeta segments and 13 reverse primers for TCR Jbeta segments was used. TCRdb obtained this table from immuneACCESS and retained in-frame rearrangements with V and J assigned. These tables miss some clones; where compared with another copy, unresolved V genes account for less than half of the shortfall, and the remainder is unexplained. Recorded for this sample are 100,000 to 150,000 clones; 60% to 85% of them occurred a single time. The biggest ten clones account for 1.5% of the sample. The sequenced material came from PBMCs. These receptors were taken from a young woman in good health and CMV-seronegative.

V and J are TRBV7-9 and TRBJ2-5, with 8 bases matching TRBD1. Per the germline V gene, CDR1 is SEHNR and CDR2 is FQNEAQ (reference sequence). This CDR3 comprises 15 residues. With V trimmed by 1 base and J by 4 bases, 5 bases remained unmatched. CDR3 DNA sequence: TGTGCCAGCAGCTTAGGGACAGGGTTCGGAGAGACCCAGTACTTC. It specifies CASSLGTGFGETQYF.

V gene TRBV19 combines with J gene TRBJ1-1, with D maybe TRBD1 (5 bases). Trimming removed 5 bases at V and 3 bases at J, with 10 bases between. From germline, CDR1 is LNHDA and CDR2 SQIVND (reference sequence). This CDR3 contains 13 residues. The CDR3 DNA reads as TGTGCCAGTAGTCCGGGGGAAGACACTGAAGCTTTCTTT. Amino acids: CASSPGEDTEAFF.

The genes are TRBV2 and TRBJ2-2; 7 bases align to TRBD2. The CDR3 runs to 14 residues. Trimming took 10 bases from V and 5 from J; bases not matched to a gene: 10. The V gene's germline CDR1 is SNHLY and CDR2 FYNNEI. CDR3 sequence reads: CATAAGPGTGELFF. As DNA, the CDR3 is TGTGCCACCGCAGCGGGACCCGGAACCGGGGAGCTGTTTTTT.

CDR3 sequence reads: CASSFGGGDLFF. The DNA for the CDR3 is TGTGCCAGCTCCTTTGGTGGGGGCGATCTGTTTTTT. The J gene is TRBJ2-2, the V gene TRBV7-9; weak D call: TRBD1 (6 bases). Germline-derived CDR1 and CDR2 are SEHNR and FQNEAQ (reference sequence). Trimming pared 8 bases from V and 14 bases from J, leaving 18 bases between. The length of the CDR3 is 12 residues.